The 11 T cell receptor beta chains below all came from one sample that was sequenced in a study of neoadjuvant anti-PD-1 for oral cavity cancer. Here immunoSEQ multiplex PCR was the method, and the copy in TCRdb shows in-frame clones only, minus some. The profile covers around 60,000 clones, with approximately 79% appearing a single time and 2% to 3% taken by the ten largest. Source: PBMCs, taken before nivolumab (anti-PD-1) treatment. The receptors derive from a person aged 40 to 85 with oral cavity squamous cell carcinoma.

The V and J genes are TRBV28 and TRBJ1-2; 7 bases align to TRBD1. Germline CDR1 and CDR2: MDHEN and SYDVKM. Trimming removed 3 bases from V and 8 bases from J; junction bases left unmatched: 6. The CDR3 sequence is 13 residues long. CDR3 in amino acids: CASSLTGLKGYTF. CDR3 coding DNA: TGTGCCAGCAGTTTGACAGGGTTGAAGGGCTACACCTTC.

This chain joins TRBV20-1 and TRBJ2-1; no firm D call. Germline loops: CDR1 DFQATT, CDR2 SNEGSKA (reference sequence). V lost 1 base and J lost 13, with 11 bases in between. The CDR3 runs 11 residues. The CDR3 DNA is TGCAGTGCTAGAGTTCTGAGTCCCCAGTTCTTC. Translation gives CSARVLSPQFF.

The V call is TRBV4-1, the J call TRBJ2-7; D is possibly TRBD1 (5 bases). CDR1 and CDR2 from the germline V gene are MGHRA and YSYEKL. V gave up 0 bases and J gave up 5 bases, with 8 bases separating them. This CDR3 region has 13 residues. The CDR3, as DNA: TGCGCCAGCAGCCAAGATACCAGGGACGAGCAGTACTTC. As protein: CASSQDTRDEQYF.

V and J are TRBV7-6 and TRBJ2-7; TRBD1 or TRBD2 may be the D gene (5 bases each). CDR3 length equals 15 residues. Germline V gene lookup returns CDR1 SGHVS and CDR2 FNYEAQ. Trimming stripped 3 bases from V and 0 bases from J, with 12 bases between. CDR3 residues: CASSFGAGLSYEQYF. CDR3 nucleotides: TGTGCCAGCAGCTTCGGGGCAGGCCTCTCCTACGAGCAGTACTTC. The entire variable domain, with the rest obtained from reference TRBV7-6 and TRBJ2-7, is as follows: GAGVSQSPRYKVTKRGQDVALRCDPISGHVSLYWYRQALGQGPEFLTYFNYEAQQDKSGLPNDRFSAERPEGSISTLTIQRTEQRDSAMYRCASSFGAGLSYEQYFGPGTRLTVT.

The chain carries TRBV5-1 and TRBJ2-7; 8 positions agree with TRBD1. The CDR3 covers 15 residues. Unmatched junction bases numbered 6, after V lost 0 bases and J lost 4 bases. CDR1 is SGHRS and CDR2 is YFSETQ in the germline V gene. As DNA, the CDR3 is TGCGCCAGCAGCTTGGAGACCGGGACAGGATACGAGCAGTACTTC. It specifies CASSLETGTGYEQYF.

The V call is TRBV5-1, the J call TRBJ2-5; no clear D gene. CDR3 length: 15 residues. The V gene's germline CDR1 is SGHRS and CDR2 YFSETQ. V gave up 3 bases and J gave up 1 base, with 13 bases separating them. CDR3 loop: CASSSIDWLQETQYF. The CDR3, as DNA: TGCGCCAGCAGCTCCATCGACTGGCTCCAAGAGACCCAGTACTTC.

The rearrangement uses TRBV15 and TRBJ1-2, with D perhaps TRBD1 (6 bases). This CDR3 region has 16 residues. CDR1 is LNHNV and CDR2 is YYDKDF in the germline V gene (reference sequence). V was cut by 3 bases and J by 1 base, with 15 bases left in between. The CDR3 DNA follows: TGTGCCACCAGCAGGTTCCCAGGCAGGGGTAACTATGGCTACACCTTC. Its translation is CATSRFPGRGNYGYTF.

This rearrangement joins TRBV5-1 to TRBJ2-1; D is unresolved. Germline values: CDR1 SGHRS, CDR2 YFSETQ. The V gene lost 4 bases and the J gene lost 7 bases, with 12 bases spanning the gap. This CDR3 has 13 amino acids. CDR3 loop: CASSIPSANEQFF. CDR3 coding DNA: TGCGCCAGCAGCATACCGTCGGCGAATGAGCAGTTCTTC.

The gene calls are TRBV11-3 and TRBJ2-7, with D perhaps matching TRBD1 or TRBD2 (6 bases each). CDR3 length: 14 amino acids. V dropped 5 bases and J dropped 5 bases, with 16 bases sitting between them. In germline, CDR1 is SGHNT, CDR2 YENEEA. CDR3 DNA sequence: TGTGCCAGCAGCCCCGGAGGGGGGTACCACGAGCAGTACTTC. Amino acid sequence: CASSPGGGYHEQYF.

The chain recombines TRBV30 with TRBJ1-5, with D perhaps matching TRBD1 (5 bases). Germline CDR1 is GTSNPN and CDR2 is SVGIG (reference sequence). Trimming took off 2 bases at V and 8 bases at J, with 16 bases between the two ends. The CDR3 has 14 residues. DNA of the CDR3: TGTGCCTGGAGTCGCCGGGACGGCCTGAAGCCCCAGCATTTT. Protein sequence: CAWSRRDGLKPQHF.

The V call is TRBV5-1, the J call TRBJ2-7; D may match TRBD1 or TRBD2 (5 bases each). CDR1 is SGHRS and CDR2 is YFSETQ in the germline V gene. This CDR3 comprises 18 residues. V dropped 1 base and J dropped 2 bases, with 22 bases sitting between them. CDR3 in amino acids: CASSLMGPHGSGPYEQYF. Here the CDR3 DNA reads TGCGCCAGCAGCTTGATGGGGCCCCATGGTTCGGGACCCTACGAGCAGTACTTC.